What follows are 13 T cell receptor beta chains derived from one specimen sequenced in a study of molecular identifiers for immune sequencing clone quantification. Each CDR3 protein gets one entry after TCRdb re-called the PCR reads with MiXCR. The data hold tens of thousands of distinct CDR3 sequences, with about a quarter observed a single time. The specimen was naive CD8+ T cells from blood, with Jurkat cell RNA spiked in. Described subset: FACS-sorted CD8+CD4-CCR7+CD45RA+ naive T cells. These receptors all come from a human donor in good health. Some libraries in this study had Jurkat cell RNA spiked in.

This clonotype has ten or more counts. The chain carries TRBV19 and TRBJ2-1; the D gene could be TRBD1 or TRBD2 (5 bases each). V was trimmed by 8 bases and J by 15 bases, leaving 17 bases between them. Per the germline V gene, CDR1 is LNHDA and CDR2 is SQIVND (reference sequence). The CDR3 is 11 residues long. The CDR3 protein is CASGPGLLWFF. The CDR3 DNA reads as TGTGCCAGTGGGCCGGGGCTCCTCTGGTTCTTC.

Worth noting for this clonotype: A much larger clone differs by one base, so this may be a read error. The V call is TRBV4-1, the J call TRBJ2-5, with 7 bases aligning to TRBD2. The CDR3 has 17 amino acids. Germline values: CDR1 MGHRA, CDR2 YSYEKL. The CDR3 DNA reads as TGCGCCCGCAGCCAGGACCCCGCCGGGGGGTTAGAAGAGACCCAGTACTTC. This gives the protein CARSQDPAGGLEETQYF.

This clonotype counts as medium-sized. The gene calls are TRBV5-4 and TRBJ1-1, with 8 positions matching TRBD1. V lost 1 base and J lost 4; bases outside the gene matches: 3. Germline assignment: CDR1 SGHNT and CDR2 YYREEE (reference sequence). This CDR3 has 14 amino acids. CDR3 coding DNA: TGTGCCAGCAGCTTGCAGGGGGCAGGCACTGAAGCTTTCTTT. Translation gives CASSLQGAGTEAFF.

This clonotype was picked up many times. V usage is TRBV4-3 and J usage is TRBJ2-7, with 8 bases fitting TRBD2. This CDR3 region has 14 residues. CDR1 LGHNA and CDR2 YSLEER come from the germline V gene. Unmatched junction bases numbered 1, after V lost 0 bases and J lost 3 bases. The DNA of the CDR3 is TGCGCCAGCAGCCAAGATGGGACTAGCTACGAGCAGTACTTC. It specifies CASSQDGTSYEQYF.

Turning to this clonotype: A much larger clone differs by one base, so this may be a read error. The CDR3 DNA sequence: TGTGCCAGCAGTTTGAGCGGGAGGAGCTCCTACAATGAGCAGTTCTTC. Translation gives CASSLSGRSSYNEQFF. This chain links TRBV7-2 with TRBJ2-1; 9 nucleotides match TRBD2. The CDR3 runs 16 residues. Looked up from germline, CDR1 is SGHTA and CDR2 is FQGNSA. The junction had 6 bases not matched to a gene; V was cut back by 6 bases and J by 0 bases.

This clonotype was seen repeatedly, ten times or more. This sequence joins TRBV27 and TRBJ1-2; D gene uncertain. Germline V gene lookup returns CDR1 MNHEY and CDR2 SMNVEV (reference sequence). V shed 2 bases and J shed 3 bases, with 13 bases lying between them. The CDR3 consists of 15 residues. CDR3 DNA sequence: TGTGCCAGCAGTTTAGGAGGAGAACCCTACTATGGCTACACCTTC. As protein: CASSLGGEPYYGYTF.

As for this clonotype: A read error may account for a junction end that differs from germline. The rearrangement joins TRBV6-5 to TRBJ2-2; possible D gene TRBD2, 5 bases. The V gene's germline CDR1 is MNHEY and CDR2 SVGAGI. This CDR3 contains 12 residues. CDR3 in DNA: TGTGCCACCCTTGTGGGAACCGGGGAGCTGCTTTTT. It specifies CATLVGTGELLF.

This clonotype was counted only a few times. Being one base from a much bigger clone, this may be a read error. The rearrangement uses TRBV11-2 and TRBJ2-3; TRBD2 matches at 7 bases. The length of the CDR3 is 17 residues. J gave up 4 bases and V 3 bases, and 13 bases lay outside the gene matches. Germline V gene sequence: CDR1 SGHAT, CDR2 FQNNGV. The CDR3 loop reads CASSLLGAGAPPDTQYF. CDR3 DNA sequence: TGTGCCAGCAGCTTGTTAGGGGCGGGAGCTCCCCCAGATACGCAGTATTTT. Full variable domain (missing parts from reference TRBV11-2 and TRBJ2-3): EAGVAQSPRYKIIEKRQSVAFWCNPISGHATLYWYQQILGQGPKLLIQFQNNGVVDDSQLPKDRFSAERLKGVDSTLKIQPAKLEDSAVYLCASSLLGAGAPPDTQYFGPGTRLTVL.

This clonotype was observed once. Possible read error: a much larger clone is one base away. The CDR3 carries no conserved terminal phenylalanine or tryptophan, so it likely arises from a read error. CDR3 sequence reads: CASAHGRTGRTEAFL. Here the CDR3 DNA reads TGTGCTAGTGCCCATGGGAGGACAGGGCGGACTGAAGCTTTCCTT. The chain employs TRBV12-5 and TRBJ1-1; TRBD1 matches at 8 bases. The CDR3 loop spans 15 amino acids. Germline assignment: CDR1 LGHNT and CDR2 FRNRAP. The V and J ends lost 7 bases and 5 bases, in that order; junction bases with no gene match: 12.

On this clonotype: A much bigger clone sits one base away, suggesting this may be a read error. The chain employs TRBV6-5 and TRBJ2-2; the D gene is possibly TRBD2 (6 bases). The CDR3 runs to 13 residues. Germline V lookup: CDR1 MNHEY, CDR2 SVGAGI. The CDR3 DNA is TGTGCCAGCAGTTACGCGGGGACCGGGGAGCAGTTTTTT. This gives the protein CASSYAGTGEQFF.

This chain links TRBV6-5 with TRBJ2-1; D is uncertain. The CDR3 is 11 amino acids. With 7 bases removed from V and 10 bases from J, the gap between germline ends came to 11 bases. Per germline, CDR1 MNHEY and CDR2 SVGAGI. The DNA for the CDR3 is TGTGCCAGCACCCAACGAGAAGAGCAGTTCTTC. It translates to CASTQREEQFF.

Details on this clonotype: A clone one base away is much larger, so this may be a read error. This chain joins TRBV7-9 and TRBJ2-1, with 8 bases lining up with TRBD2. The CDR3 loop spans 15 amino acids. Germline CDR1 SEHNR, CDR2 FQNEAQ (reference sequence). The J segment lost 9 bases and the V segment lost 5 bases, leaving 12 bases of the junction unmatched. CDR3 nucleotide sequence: TGTGCCAGCAGCATAGGAACGGGAGGGCCCCCTGAGCAGTTCTTC. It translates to CASSIGTGGPPEQFF.

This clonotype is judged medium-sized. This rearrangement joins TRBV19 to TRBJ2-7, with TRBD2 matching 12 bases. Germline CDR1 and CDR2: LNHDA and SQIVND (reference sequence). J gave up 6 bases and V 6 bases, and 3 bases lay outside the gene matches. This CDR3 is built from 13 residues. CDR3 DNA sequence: TGTGCCAGTAGCTTGACTAGCGGGAGCGAGCAGTACTTC. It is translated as CASSLTSGSEQYF.